This T cell receptor (beta chain) comes out of a study of blood T cell repertoires in COVID-19. Study as a whole: Acute and convalescent COVID-19 specimens originated in the United States, Italy and Spain.

There are 13 residues in the CDR3. Germline CDR1 is MNHNY and CDR2 is SVGAGI (reference sequence). V lost 0 bases, J lost 5 bases, and 5 bases lay in between. In Seattle, patients joined the study during active infection and were tracked longitudinally. Sequenced by immunoSEQ multiplex PCR; TCRdb stores in-frame clones only, minus some. The data contain around 60,000 clones, approximately 77% of them singletons. The sequence came from a woman aged 70-85 years with COVID-19, enrolled during active disease. Source material: peripheral blood. The V call is TRBV6-6, the J call TRBJ1-5; D is unclear. CDR3 protein: CASSYSSDQPQHF. DNA for the CDR3: TGTGCCAGCAGTTACTCCTCAGATCAGCCCCAGCATTTT.